The next 23 T cell receptor beta chains were all read from a single sample in a study of T cell repertoires in cytomegalovirus infection. TCRdb re-called the reads through MiXCR, storing one row per CDR3 protein. The table shows over 100,000 distinct CDR3 sequences, with approximately 15% occurring only once. The source material was PBMCs. The receptors shown here come from a human donor in good health (CMV status not recorded). Some clones in this sample may be carry-over from other donors' samples.

This chain joins TRBV2 and TRBJ1-2; D call uncertain. Germline CDR1 SNHLY, CDR2 FYNNEI. Trimming removed 1 base at V and 6 bases at J, with 6 bases between. The CDR3 spans 12 residues. The CDR3 nucleotides are TGTGCCAGCAGTGAAGGGGTGGATGGCTACACCTTC. This encodes CASSEGVDGYTF. The full variable domain, with the rest looked up from reference TRBV2 and TRBJ1-2, is EPEVTQTPSHQVTQMGQEVILRCVPISNHLYFYWYRQILGQKVEFLVSFYNNEISEKSEIFDDQFSVERPDGSNFTLKIRSTKLEDSAMYFCASSEGVDGYTFGSGTRLTVV.

The V and J genes are TRBV2 and TRBJ2-7, with 9 bases lining up with TRBD1. The CDR3 runs 15 residues. With V trimmed by 2 bases and J by 3 bases, 5 bases remained unmatched. Germline V gene sequence: CDR1 SNHLY, CDR2 FYNNEI. The CDR3 coding sequence is TGTGCCAGCAGTGAAAGGACAGGGGCCTTCTACGAGCAGTACTTC. It specifies CASSERTGAFYEQYF.

The table lists this clonotype with a few counts. Here the CDR3 reads CASSNSVGNQPQHF. The CDR3 bases are TGTGCCAGCTCCAATTCCGTTGGCAATCAGCCCCAGCATTTT. The rearrangement joins TRBV18 to TRBJ1-5; D unresolved. The CDR3 is made up of 14 amino acids. Germline loops: CDR1 KGHSH, CDR2 LQKENI. Trimming removed 6 bases from V and 2 bases from J, with 11 bases in between.

The genes are TRBV20-1 and TRBJ2-1, with 7 bases lining up with TRBD1. The trim removed 6 bases at V and 0 bases at J, leaving 8 bases unmatched. CDR3 size: 15 residues. The germline V gene has CDR1 DFQATT and CDR2 SNEGSKA (reference sequence). The CDR3 protein is CSAPNRGSSYNEQFF. CDR3 bases: TGCAGTGCCCCCAACAGGGGTAGCTCCTACAATGAGCAGTTCTTC.

This clonotype was detected a few times. The J gene is TRBJ1-2, the V gene TRBV5-6, with TRBD1 identical over 7 bases. V trimming: 4 bases; J trimming: 2 bases; junction bases outside the gene matches: 2. CDR1 is SGHDT and CDR2 is YYEEEE in the germline V gene. The length of the CDR3 is 13 residues. In DNA, the CDR3 is TGTGCCAGCAGCCAGACAGGGAACTATGGCTACACCTTC. As protein: CASSQTGNYGYTF.

The rearrangement links TRBV20-1 to TRBJ2-7; TRBD1 agrees at 9 bases. Trimming removed 6 bases from V and 0 bases from J; junction bases left unmatched: 9. Germline assignment: CDR1 DFQATT and CDR2 SNEGSKA (reference sequence). CDR3 length equals 15 residues. CDR3 sequence: CSAIDRTGVSYEQYF. The DNA of the CDR3 is TGCAGTGCCATCGACCGGACAGGGGTCTCCTACGAGCAGTACTTC.

This clonotype has a count of ten or more. In DNA, the CDR3 is TGTGCCAGCAGCCTGGACGGGGGTAACTCCTACGAGCAGTACTTC. Translated: CASSLDGGNSYEQYF. The V call is TRBV7-2, the J call TRBJ2-7, with a possible D match to TRBD2 (6 bases). This CDR3 has 15 residues. The germline CDR1 and CDR2 sequences are SGHTA and FQGNSA. Trimming stripped 5 bases from V and 0 bases from J, with 14 bases between.

This clonotype was seen a handful of times. V usage is TRBV4-3 and J usage is TRBJ1-2, with a possible D match to TRBD1 (5 bases). Germline V CDR1 and CDR2: LGHNA, YSLEER. The CDR3 sequence is 15 residues long. The V end lost 4 bases, the J end lost 1 base, and 13 bases lay between the germline ends. The CDR3 protein is CASSRALTDNYGYTF. CDR3 in DNA: TGCGCCAGCAGCCGAGCTTTGACAGATAACTATGGCTACACCTTC.

Ten or more counts support this clonotype. V and J are TRBV7-9 and TRBJ1-1, with D maybe TRBD1 (5 bases). V lost 4 bases and J lost 0, with 9 bases in between. Germline V gene sequence: CDR1 SEHNR, CDR2 FQNEAQ (reference sequence). The CDR3 contains 14 residues. CDR3 amino acids: CASSSGLMNTEAFF. The CDR3 DNA reads as TGTGCCAGCAGCTCAGGGCTCATGAACACTGAAGCTTTCTTT.

Judged by abundance, this clonotype is medium-sized. The rearrangement joins TRBV7-2 to TRBJ1-6; D gene ambiguous. V lost 5 bases to trimming and J lost 2 bases, with 1 base between them. The CDR3 totals 12 residues. Germline values: CDR1 SGHTA, CDR2 FQGNSA. Here the CDR3 reads CASSTYNSPLHF. In nucleotides, the CDR3 is TGTGCCAGCAGCACCTATAATTCACCCCTCCACTTT.

V and J are TRBV7-4 and TRBJ2-3, with D hard to call. The CDR3 is 16 residues long. The germline gives CDR1 SGHVT, CDR2 SQSDAQ. Trimming removed 1 base at V and 3 bases at J, with 14 bases between. CDR3 DNA: TGTGCCAGCAGCTTAGAGTGGGCTGGGTTGACAGATACGCAGTATTTT. Its translation: CASSLEWAGLTDTQYF.

The sample holds many counts of this clonotype. The chain joins TRBV3-1 to TRBJ1-1; no clear D gene. The CDR3 loop spans 13 amino acids. Trimming stripped 1 base from V and 4 bases from J, with 7 bases between. The germline gives CDR1 LGHDT, CDR2 YNNKEL (reference sequence). In DNA, the CDR3 is TGTGCCAGCAGCCAAGGGCTCAGCACTGAAGCTTTCTTT. This codes for CASSQGLSTEAFF.

The rearrangement uses TRBV15 and TRBJ1-2; no clear D gene. Trimming shortened V by 4 bases and J by 0 bases, and 3 bases separated the two germline ends. CDR3 size: 12 residues. Germline-derived CDR1 and CDR2 are LNHNV and YYDKDF (reference sequence). CDR3 sequence (DNA): TGTGCCACCAGCACTTCTAACTATGGCTACACCTTC. Translation: CATSTSNYGYTF.

This clonotype was recorded at least ten times. The chain combines TRBV7-2 with TRBJ2-3, with 7 bases lining up with TRBD2. This CDR3 is 14 amino acids long. Germline loops: CDR1 SGHTA, CDR2 FQGNSA. J was trimmed by 4 bases and V by 5 bases; bases with no gene match: 6. As DNA, the CDR3 is TGTGCCAGCAGCCCCAGACTAGCTTCAGATACGCAGTATTTT. Protein: CASSPRLASDTQYF.

This sequence joins TRBV29-1 and TRBJ2-7; 7 bases fit TRBD1. Trimming cost V 2 bases and J 4 bases; bases outside gene matches: 2. CDR1 SQVTM and CDR2 ANQGSEA come from the germline V gene. CDR3 length: 12 amino acids. CDR3 sequence: CSVETGEYEQYF. Here the CDR3 DNA reads TGCAGCGTTGAAACAGGGGAATACGAGCAGTACTTC.

In this sample, this clonotype turned up a few times. V is TRBV12-3 or TRBV12-4 and J is TRBJ2-7; D unresolved. Trimming took off 3 bases at V and 6 bases at J, with 6 bases between the two ends. CDR3 length: 11 amino acids. The DNA of the CDR3 is TGTGCCAGCAGTTTTTCTCTCGAGCAGTACTTC. This gives the protein CASSFSLEQYF.

This clonotype was detected ten times or more. The V gene is TRBV7-2, the J gene TRBJ2-5; 14 bases are shared with TRBD2. The V and J ends lost 5 bases and 4 bases, in that order; junction bases with no gene match: 6. Germline loops: CDR1 SGHTA, CDR2 FQGNSA. The CDR3 spans 16 residues. CDR3 in amino acids: CASSPRLAGGGETQYF. CDR3 bases: TGTGCCAGCAGCCCAAGACTAGCGGGGGGGGGAGAGACCCAGTACTTC.

This clonotype was detected a few times. V is TRBV3-1 and J is TRBJ1-1; D call uncertain. Germline assignment: CDR1 LGHDT and CDR2 YNNKEL (reference sequence). Trimming pared 2 bases from V and 3 bases from J, leaving 13 bases between. CDR3 length: 15 amino acids. CDR3 sequence (DNA): TGTGCCAGCAGCCAAAAGCTCCAAGGCGACACTGAAGCTTTCTTT. Its protein is CASSQKLQGDTEAFF.

This chain links TRBV25-1 with TRBJ1-5; D uncertain. V was clipped by 0 bases and J by 4 bases, with 7 bases between them. The CDR3 sequence is 14 residues long. The germline V gene has CDR1 MGHDK and CDR2 SYGVNS. DNA for the CDR3: TGTGCCAGCAGTGAATATAACGGGAATCAGCCCCAGCATTTT. Amino acid sequence: CASSEYNGNQPQHF.

This clonotype was picked up a small number of times. The chain has TRBV4-1 and TRBJ1-5; 7 nucleotides agree with TRBD1. The CDR3 contains 13 residues. Germline trimming cut 0 bases from V and 10 bases from J; bases unmatched to any gene: 3. Germline lookup yields CDR1 MGHRA and CDR2 YSYEKL. The CDR3 DNA is TGCGCCAGCAGCCAAGAAAGGGGGCGTCCCCAGCATTTT. Translated, it gives CASSQERGRPQHF.

In this sample, this clonotype turned up many times. The chain combines TRBV7-2 with TRBJ2-7; 9 positions match TRBD1. After removal of 5 bases from V and 5 bases from J, the junction contained 10 bases not matched to a gene. CDR1 is SGHTA, CDR2 FQGNSA, per germline. The CDR3 is 15 amino acids. CDR3 in DNA: TGTGCCAGCAGCACATACGGGACAGGGAGAAACGAGCAGTACTTC. Its protein is CASSTYGTGRNEQYF.

This chain uses TRBV3-1 with TRBJ2-3; unclear D gene. CDR3 length: 13 amino acids. The V gene lost 5 bases and the J gene lost 2 bases, with 8 bases spanning the gap. CDR1 and CDR2 (germline): LGHDT, YNNKEL (reference sequence). The CDR3 spells CASSFDPTDTQYF. The CDR3 DNA follows: TGTGCCAGCAGCTTCGACCCCACAGATACGCAGTATTTT.

This clonotype has only a few counts. J is TRBJ2-3 and V is TRBV12-3 or TRBV12-4; 9 nucleotides agree with TRBD1. V was clipped by 6 bases and J by 4 bases; unmatched bases: 8. The CDR3 runs 15 residues. The CDR3 region has the DNA TGTGCCAGCAGCCCCGGACAGGGGAGGGCAGATACGCAGTATTTT. It is translated as CASSPGQGRADTQYF.